This T cell receptor beta chain was sequenced in a study of tumor-infiltrating lymphocytes in primary liver carcinoma. To note about this clonotype: Its specificity is unknown.

The template, about 510 ng total RNA, yielded TCR beta cDNA made with a constant-region primer. Three nested multiplex PCR rounds, a slightly modified ARM-PCR method, built the TCR beta libraries. For roughly 10 cycles apiece, the opening two PCR rounds ran with TRBV1-TRBV30 forward primers and a C-beta reverse primer. TCRdb re-derived calls from the multiplex PCR reads in MiXCR, one entry per CDR3 protein. Of hundreds of thousands of distinct CDR3 sequences listed, about 50% are singletons. Points from the study as a whole: Tumors had a significantly higher top-250-clone fraction than blood (p = 0.039). Whereas tumor region pairs overlapped more, tumor-adjacent and tumor-blood pairs overlapped less.

Germline DNA was extracted too, while blood RNA derived from unsorted whole blood. Treatment-naive at the time, the patients had chronic HBV infection. The CDR3 is 13 residues long. Per germline, CDR1 MNHNS and CDR2 SASEGT. Trimming shortened V by 8 bases and J by 4 bases, and 14 bases separated the two germline ends. This TCR was sampled from a woman aged 30 to 39 with primary liver carcinoma and hepatitis B virus infection. The chain carries TRBV6-1 and TRBJ1-2; no clear D gene. The material sequenced was peripheral blood. CDR3 sequence: CASGPIDTYGYTF. CDR3 sequence (DNA): TGTGCCAGCGGTCCCATCGACACCTATGGCTACACCTTC.